Below, 10 T cell receptor beta chains from the same sample are listed, as sequenced in a study of blood T cell repertoires in COVID-19. Generated by immunoSEQ multiplex PCR, the TCRdb table keeps only in-frame clones and is missing some. The table has roughly 140,000 clones, 84% seen once. Sequenced sample: PBMCs or T cells enriched from blood (not recorded which). The receptors originated from a man in his fifties in a cohort exposed to, infected with or recovered from COVID-19 (not recorded which).

The genes are TRBV18 and TRBJ1-2; 10 nucleotides agree with TRBD1. Germline-derived CDR1 and CDR2 are KGHSH and LQKENI. The CDR3 consists of 13 residues. Unmatched junction bases numbered 7, after V lost 8 bases and J lost 7 bases. For the CDR3, the DNA is TGTGCCAGCGGGGACAGGGGAGTCAGTGGCTACACCTTC. Its translation is CASGDRGVSGYTF.

This clone was recorded a few times. The chain's CDR3 is CASSYRGIGYGYTF. The CDR3 nucleotides are TGTGCCAGCAGTTACAGGGGTATAGGCTATGGCTACACCTTC. This chain uses TRBV6-5 with TRBJ1-2; D possibly corresponds to TRBD1 (5 bases). V was trimmed by 2 bases and J by 4 bases, leaving 11 bases between them. Germline V gene sequence: CDR1 MNHEY, CDR2 SVGAGI. The CDR3 is made up of 14 amino acids.

This clone was found a few times. The chain couples TRBV18 to TRBJ1-2; 7 bases map to TRBD1. The germline V gene has CDR1 KGHSH and CDR2 LQKENI. The length of the CDR3 is 14 residues. V lost 4 bases to trimming and J lost 1 base; unmatched junction nucleotides: 3. CDR3 residues: CASSRQGRNYGYTF. In DNA, the CDR3 is TGTGCCAGCTCACGACAGGGACGTAACTATGGCTACACCTTC. Full variable domain (outside the CDR3, taken from reference TRBV18 and TRBJ1-2): NAGVMQNPRHLVRRRGQEARLRCSPMKGHSHVYWYRQLPEEGLKFMVYLQKENIIDESGMPKERFSAEFPKEGPSILRIQQVVRGDSAAYFCASSRQGRNYGYTFGSGTRLTVV.

The CDR3 is CSVEDSQGATRYF. The CDR3, as DNA: TGCAGCGTTGAAGATTCACAGGGGGCGACGAGGTACTTC. The rearrangement links TRBV29-1 to TRBJ2-7; the match to TRBD1 covers 9 bases. With V trimmed by 0 bases and J by 12 bases, 9 bases remained unmatched. This CDR3 contains 13 residues. The germline V gene encodes CDR1 SQVTM and CDR2 ANQGSEA.

The rearrangement links TRBV29-1 to TRBJ1-5; D unresolved. The germline V gene has CDR1 SQVTM and CDR2 ANQGSEA. The length of the CDR3 is 12 residues. V was pared by 4 bases and J by 3 bases, with 7 bases between. The CDR3 here is CSVGAANQPQHF. CDR3 nucleotide sequence: TGCAGCGTTGGGGCAGCCAATCAGCCCCAGCATTTT.

The V gene is TRBV7-8, the J gene TRBJ1-6; D unresolved. Germline assignment: CDR1 SGHVS and CDR2 FQNEAQ. The CDR3 loop spans 17 amino acids. V was pared by 1 base and J by 0 bases, with 10 bases between. The CDR3 is CASSLVQSSSYNSPLHF. CDR3 in DNA: TGTGCCAGCAGCTTAGTACAGTCGAGCTCCTATAATTCACCCCTCCACTTT.

This clone was counted only a few times. In DNA, the CDR3 is TGCGCCAGCAGCTCGGGACTAGCGGGAGGAGGGTTGGGGCAAGAGACCCAGTACTTC. Residues: CASSSGLAGGGLGQETQYF. The chain links TRBV5-1 to TRBJ2-5; 15 bases map to TRBD2. The CDR3 has 19 amino acids. Germline values: CDR1 SGHRS, CDR2 YFSETQ. Trimming at V came to 3 bases and at J to 2 bases, leaving 11 bases not matched to a gene.

The V call is TRBV7-6, the J call TRBJ2-3; 9 bases are shared with TRBD2. The length of the CDR3 is 16 residues. Per the germline V gene, CDR1 is SGHVS and CDR2 is FNYEAQ. V lost 5 bases to trimming and J lost 5 bases; unmatched junction nucleotides: 11. The CDR3 nucleotides read TGTGCCAGCAGCCTACGGGCGGGGGGGCGTGAAGATACGCAGTATTTT. This sequence encodes CASSLRAGGREDTQYF.

The chain is built from TRBV5-1 and TRBJ2-7; D is possibly TRBD2 (6 bases). CDR1 SGHRS and CDR2 YFSETQ come from the germline V gene. Between the trimmed V and J ends, which lost 2 bases and 0 bases, there was a span of 24 bases. The CDR3 is made up of 19 amino acids. The CDR3 protein is CASSFYLTGPLASSYEQYF. As DNA, the CDR3 is TGCGCCAGCAGCTTCTACTTAACAGGACCACTAGCTAGCTCCTACGAGCAGTACTTC.

The chain is built from TRBV10-2 and TRBJ1-1; D gene unclear. Trimming removed 3 bases at V and 5 bases at J, with 13 bases between. There are 14 residues in the CDR3. Germline lookup yields CDR1 WSHSY and CDR2 SAAADI. The DNA of the CDR3 is TGCGCCAGCAGTGAATTGAGGCTCGCAACTGAAGCTTTCTTT. It translates to CASSELRLATEAFF.